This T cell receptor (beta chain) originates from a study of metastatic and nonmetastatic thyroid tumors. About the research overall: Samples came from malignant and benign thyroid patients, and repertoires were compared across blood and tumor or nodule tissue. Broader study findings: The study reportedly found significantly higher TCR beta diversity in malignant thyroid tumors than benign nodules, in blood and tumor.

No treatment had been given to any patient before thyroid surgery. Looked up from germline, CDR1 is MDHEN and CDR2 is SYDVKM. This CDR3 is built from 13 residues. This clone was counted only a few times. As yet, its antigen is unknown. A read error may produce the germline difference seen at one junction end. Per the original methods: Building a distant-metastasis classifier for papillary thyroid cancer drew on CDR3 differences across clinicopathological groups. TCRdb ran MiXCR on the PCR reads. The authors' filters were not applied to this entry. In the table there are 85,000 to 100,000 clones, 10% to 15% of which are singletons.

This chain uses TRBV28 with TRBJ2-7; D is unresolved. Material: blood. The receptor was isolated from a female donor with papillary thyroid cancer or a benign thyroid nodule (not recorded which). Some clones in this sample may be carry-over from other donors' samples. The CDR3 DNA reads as TGTGTCAGCGTTGGTCGAGGCTCCTACGAGCAGTACTTC. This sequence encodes CVSVGRGSYEQYF. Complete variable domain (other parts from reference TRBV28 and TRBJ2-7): DVKVTQSSRYLVKRTGEKVFLECVQDMDHENMFWYRQDPGLGLRLIYFSYDVKMKEKGDIPEGYSVSREKKERFSLILESASTNQTSMYLCVSVGRGSYEQYFGPGTRLTVT.